This entry concerns a single T cell receptor (beta chain). This sample was included in a study of blood T cell repertoires in COVID-19. Study as a whole: Researchers got acute and convalescent COVID-19 samples from the United States, Italy and Spain. T cells, B-cell-depleted T cells, or PBMCs provided the cDNA or gDNA that served as material.

CDR1 MNHEY and CDR2 SVGAGI come from the germline V gene. This CDR3 comprises 15 residues. Trimming took off 2 bases at V and 2 bases at J, with 9 bases between the two ends. Methods used by the authors: It was from reference gene primer amplification that nucleated cell counts were estimated. Measured with immunoSEQ multiplex PCR; TCRdb has only the in-frame clones, and not every one. V, J and clone size derive from that table, while D and trimming were established from the DNA sequence. The repertoire has 340,000 or so clones, 65% to 90% of them found once; the top ten carry approximately 4.4%. The source of this sequence is a woman in her forties with acute COVID-19. Sequencing input: PBMCs or T cells enriched from blood (not recorded which). The rearrangement uses TRBV6-5 and TRBJ2-2; TRBD1 is a possible D gene (5 bases). The CDR3 DNA sequence: TGTGCCAGCAGTTACACGCAGGGTAACACCGGGGAGCTGTTTTTT. Protein: CASSYTQGNTGELFF.